A selection of T cell receptor beta chains follows, all from one sample in a study of cytomegalovirus exposure and HLA in healthy donors. The method was immunoSEQ multiplex PCR; TCRdb's version includes in-frame clones alone and lacks a portion of them. The top ten hold approximately 8.4% of the sample, which has a few hundred thousand clones, approximately 81% seen once. Sequenced input: PBMCs. The receptors originated from a woman aged 60-70 years in good health and CMV-seropositive. Each CDR3 is given with its conserved first and last residue. D genes are given only for firm matches. Clone size is shown for a subset of rows, as once, few, many or a class of expanded clone.

DNA: TGTGCCAGTAGGAAGACTAGCAAAGATACGCAGTATTTT
CDR3: CASRKTSKDTQYF
size: -
D: TRBD2
V: TRBV19
J: TRBJ2-3

DNA: TGTGCCAGCAGTGACTCAGGCAGGGGCCGCACCGGGGAGCTGTTTTTT
CDR3: CASSDSGRGRTGELFF
size: -
D: -
V: TRBV6-4
J: TRBJ2-2

DNA: TGCGCCAGCAGCCGGGCGGGGACAGGGAATGTTGCGTACGAGCAGTACTTC
CDR3: CASSRAGTGNVAYEQYF
size: -
D: TRBD1
V: TRBV5-1
J: TRBJ2-7

DNA: TGTGCCACATTACGGACTATGAACACTGAAGCTTTCTTT
CDR3: CATLRTMNTEAFF
size: -
D: -
V: TRBV6-5
J: TRBJ1-1

DNA: TGTGCCAGCAGGTATCAGGGGGTTGAAAAACTGTTTTTT
CDR3: CASRYQGVEKLFF
size: -
D: TRBD1
V: TRBV27
J: TRBJ1-4

DNA: TGTGCCAGCCGGCGGACTCCGAGGTACTACGAGCAGTACTTC
CDR3: CASRRTPRYYEQYF
size: -
D: -
V: TRBV2
J: TRBJ2-7

DNA: TGTGCCAGCAGCCTAGAGAAGGGGAACTCTGGAAACACCATATATTTT
CDR3: CASSLEKGNSGNTIYF
size: -
D: -
V: TRBV2
J: TRBJ1-3

DNA: TGTGCCAGCAGCACCCCCGCCGGCTCCTACGAGCAGTACTTC
CDR3: CASSTPAGSYEQYF
size: -
D: -
V: TRBV13
J: TRBJ2-7

DNA: TGTGCCAGCGAGGGCGGGAGGGTGTACAATGAGCAGTTCTTC
CDR3: CASEGGRVYNEQFF
size: few
D: TRBD2
V: TRBV2
J: TRBJ2-1

DNA: TGTGCCATCCTAGAGAATGAGCAGTTCTTC
CDR3: CAILENEQFF
size: -
D: -
V: TRBV7-9
J: TRBJ2-1

DNA: TGTGCCAGCAGTTTGGAACTAGCCCACGAGCAGTACTTC
CDR3: CASSLELAHEQYF
size: few
D: -
V: TRBV28
J: TRBJ2-7

DNA: TGTGCCAGCAGGAGTCCGGGACAGGGTTTCTCTGAAGCTTTCTTT
CDR3: CASRSPGQGFSEAFF
size: -
D: -
V: TRBV21-1
J: TRBJ1-1

DNA: TGTGCAGCACGTTATCTCTTCAACACCGGGGAGCTGTTTTTT
CDR3: CAARYLFNTGELFF
size: -
D: -
V: TRBV6-1
J: TRBJ2-2

DNA: TGTGCCAGCGGGAGTCGGGGAGGCACTGAAGCTTTCTTT
CDR3: CASGSRGGTEAFF
size: -
D: -
V: TRBV7-3
J: TRBJ1-1

DNA: TGCGCCAGCAGTGAGTCGGACCTGGCGGCTAGCGGGAGTTGGGCGCAGTATTTT
CDR3: CASSESDLAASGSWAQYF
size: -
D: TRBD2
V: TRBV10-1
J: TRBJ2-3

DNA: TGTGCCAGCAGCTTAGCGGGAGGTTTGGGAGAGACCCAGTACTTC
CDR3: CASSLAGGLGETQYF
size: -
D: TRBD2
V: TRBV7-3
J: TRBJ2-5

DNA: TGCGCCAGCAGCCCGGGACAGGGGCCGAACACTGAAGCTTTCTTT
CDR3: CASSPGQGPNTEAFF
size: -
D: TRBD1
V: TRBV5-1
J: TRBJ1-1

DNA: TGCAGTGCTCTACGACAGGAGGAAGCTTTCTTT
CDR3: CSALRQEEAFF
size: once
D: -
V: TRBV20-1
J: TRBJ1-1

DNA: TGTGCCAGCAGTCGGACAGGGGGCGACACTGAAGCTTTCTTT
CDR3: CASSRTGGDTEAFF
size: -
D: TRBD1
V: TRBV6-1
J: TRBJ1-1

DNA: TGTGCCACTGAATCGACTAGCGAAAACGAGCAGTACTTC
CDR3: CATESTSENEQYF
size: once
D: TRBD2
V: TRBV15
J: TRBJ2-7

DNA: TGTGCCAGCAGCTCCCAGGGGGAGAATGAAAAACTGTTTTTT
CDR3: CASSSQGENEKLFF
size: -
D: TRBD1
V: TRBV7-9
J: TRBJ1-4

DNA: TGTGCCAGCACCGGGTCTTTTCGGGACAGGTGGAATGGCTACACCTTC
CDR3: CASTGSFRDRWNGYTF
size: -
D: TRBD1
V: TRBV27
J: TRBJ1-2

DNA: TGTGCCAGCAGGGTGGGGGGAGAGACCCAGTACTTC
CDR3: CASRVGGETQYF
size: -
D: -
V: TRBV6-6
J: TRBJ2-5

DNA: TGTGCCAGCAGCGCGATACCCGGGGTAAGAGCTGGAGATACGCAGTATTTT
CDR3: CASSAIPGVRAGDTQYF
size: once
D: -
V: TRBV9
J: TRBJ2-3

DNA: TGCGCCAGCAGCTTGAGGCAGGGGGATCAGCCCCAGCATTTT
CDR3: CASSLRQGDQPQHF
size: -
D: TRBD1
V: TRBV5-1
J: TRBJ1-5

DNA: TGTGCCAGCTCACGTAACTCTGGGGCCAACGTCCTGACTTTC
CDR3: CASSRNSGANVLTF
size: -
D: -
V: TRBV18
J: TRBJ2-6